The rows below give T cell receptor beta chains drawn from one sample of a study of cytomegalovirus exposure and HLA in healthy donors. Here immunoSEQ multiplex PCR was the method, and the copy in TCRdb shows in-frame clones only, minus some. In the table there are 150,000 to 200,000 clones, about three quarters of which are singletons. Sequencing was performed on PBMCs. Receptors originate from a middle-aged woman in good health and CMV-seronegative. Both conserved end residues are part of each CDR3. D genes are given only for firm matches. The size field is filled for only some rows; it gives once, few, many or a size class.

V: TRBV27; size: .; J: TRBJ2-7; D: TRBD2; DNA: TGTGCCAGCAGTTCCGCCGGGACTACCTACGAGCAGTACTTC; CDR3: CASSSAGTTYEQYF
V: TRBV10-3; size: few; J: TRBJ2-3; D: .; DNA: TGTGCCATCAGCCCAGGACAATCCCTCAACACAGATACGCAGTATTTT; CDR3: CAISPGQSLNTDTQYF
V: TRBV30; size: .; J: TRBJ1-2; D: TRBD1; DNA: TGTGCCTGGAGTGTACGAGGACAGGGAGCGCACACCTTC; CDR3: CAWSVRGQGAHTF
V: TRBV11-3; size: .; J: TRBJ2-1; D: .; DNA: TGTGCCAGCAGCTCCGGACTATACAATGAGCAGTTCTTC; CDR3: CASSSGLYNEQFF
V: TRBV11-3; size: few; J: TRBJ2-1; D: .; DNA: TGTGCCAGCAGCCCCGCGGGCAATGAGCAGTTCTTC; CDR3: CASSPAGNEQFF
V: TRBV9; size: .; J: TRBJ1-6; D: .; DNA: TGTGCCAGCAGCGTAGCGGGGAGCTCCTATAATTCACCCCTCCACTTT; CDR3: CASSVAGSSYNSPLHF
V: TRBV27; size: .; J: TRBJ2-7; D: .; DNA: TGTGCCAGCAGTTTATCGATAGGGGCATTCGAGCAGTACTTC; CDR3: CASSLSIGAFEQYF
V: TRBV7-2; size: .; J: TRBJ2-7; D: .; DNA: TGTGCCAGCAGCTGGAACAGGGCGTACGAGCAGTACTTC; CDR3: CASSWNRAYEQYF
V: TRBV30; size: .; J: TRBJ2-4; D: .; DNA: TGTGCCTGGAGTTCTCAGTGGAACATTCAGTACTTC; CDR3: CAWSSQWNIQYF
V: TRBV19; size: .; J: TRBJ1-3; D: TRBD1; DNA: TGTGCCAGTAGAACCCTAGGGACAGGGGGCTCTAGCTCTGGAAACACCATATATTTT; CDR3: CASRTLGTGGSSSGNTIYF
V: TRBV11-3; size: .; J: TRBJ2-2; D: TRBD2; DNA: TGTGCCAGCAGCTTAGGGACGGGAGGGTACACCGGGGAGCTGTTTTTT; CDR3: CASSLGTGGYTGELFF
V: TRBV19; size: .; J: TRBJ2-1; D: TRBD1; DNA: TGTGCCAGTAGTATTCAGGGGGCAGATGAGCAGTTCTTC; CDR3: CASSIQGADEQFF
V: TRBV7-2; size: .; J: TRBJ1-3; D: .; DNA: TGTGCCAGCAGCTTAGGTCCACATAACTCTGGAAACACCATATATTTT; CDR3: CASSLGPHNSGNTIYF
V: TRBV7-2; size: few; J: TRBJ2-3; D: TRBD2; DNA: TGTGCCAGCAGCTCTAGCGGGAGGACAGATACGCAGTATTTT; CDR3: CASSSSGRTDTQYF
V: TRBV7-2; size: .; J: TRBJ1-3; D: .; DNA: TGTGCCAGCAGCCCCAGACAGAGCTCTGGAAACACCATATATTTT; CDR3: CASSPRQSSGNTIYF
V: TRBV2; size: .; J: TRBJ1-1; D: .; DNA: TGTGCCAGCAGTTTGCTCGTGGGGCGGAACACTGAAGCTTTCTTT; CDR3: CASSLLVGRNTEAFF
V: TRBV11-2; size: .; J: TRBJ2-3; D: TRBD2; DNA: TGTGCCAGCAGCTTAAGAGGGGCTAGCGGGAGGGAAGATACGCAGTATTTT; CDR3: CASSLRGASGREDTQYF
V: TRBV2; size: .; J: TRBJ2-1; D: .; DNA: TGTGCCAGCAGGGAGACTAATGAGCAGTTCTTC; CDR3: CASRETNEQFF
V: TRBV2; size: .; J: TRBJ2-5; D: TRBD2; DNA: TGTGCCAGCAGGCCCCAAGTGACTAGCGGACGGCACACCCAAGAGACCCAGTACTTC; CDR3: CASRPQVTSGRHTQETQYF
V: TRBV18; size: .; J: TRBJ2-2; D: .; DNA: TGTGCCAGCTCACCACCTACTAGCCGGAACACCGGGGAGCTGTTTTTT; CDR3: CASSPPTSRNTGELFF
V: TRBV5-4; size: .; J: TRBJ1-5; D: TRBD1; DNA: TGTGCCAGCAGCCGCGCCGGACAGGGGAACGATCAGCCCCAGCATTTT; CDR3: CASSRAGQGNDQPQHF
V: TRBV2; size: .; J: TRBJ1-3; D: .; DNA: TGTGCCAGCAGTGAAGCGCCACTTGGACAGATTGGAAACACCATATATTTT; CDR3: CASSEAPLGQIGNTIYF
V: TRBV19; size: .; J: TRBJ1-5; D: .; DNA: TGTGCCAGTAGTATAGGTGAAGCGACGGCGCTCAAGCCCCAGCATTTT; CDR3: CASSIGEATALKPQHF
V: TRBV5-1; size: .; J: TRBJ1-2; D: .; DNA: TGCGCCAGCAGCCCCATTGACGGCGGGGATGGCTACACCTTC; CDR3: CASSPIDGGDGYTF
V: TRBV27; size: .; J: TRBJ2-2; D: TRBD1; DNA: TGTGCCAGCAGTTCGGAATGGGACAGGGGAACCGGGGAGCTGTTTTTT; CDR3: CASSSEWDRGTGELFF
V: TRBV25-1; size: few; J: TRBJ1-2; D: TRBD1; DNA: TGTGCCAGCAGTGGCGGACAGGGCAACTATGGCTACACCTTC; CDR3: CASSGGQGNYGYTF
V: TRBV10-1; size: .; J: TRBJ1-4; D: TRBD1; DNA: TGCGCCAGCAGTGTGAACCGGGACAGGGGGCCAGCTAATGAAAAACTGTTTTTT; CDR3: CASSVNRDRGPANEKLFF
V: TRBV6-1; size: once; J: TRBJ2-2; D: TRBD1; DNA: TGTGCCAGCAGTGACACGACAGGGGATGGCACCGGGGAGCTGTTTTTT; CDR3: CASSDTTGDGTGELFF
V: TRBV27; size: .; J: TRBJ2-5; D: .; DNA: TGTGCCAGCAGTTCTTATTCGGACAGCTTCCAAGAGACCCAGTACTTC; CDR3: CASSSYSDSFQETQYF
V: TRBV11-3; size: .; J: TRBJ2-1; D: .; DNA: TGTGCCAGCAGCTTAATAGCGGCCTACAATGAGCAGTTCTTC; CDR3: CASSLIAAYNEQFF
V: TRBV19; size: few; J: TRBJ2-2; D: TRBD2; DNA: TGTGCCAGTAGTATTGACGCTTCGAGGACTAGGAACACCGGGGAGCTGTTTTTT; CDR3: CASSIDASRTRNTGELFF
V: TRBV19; size: .; J: TRBJ2-1; D: TRBD2; DNA: TGTGCCAGCTCAGCGGGAGCAATGTCCAATGAGCAGTTCTTC; CDR3: CASSAGAMSNEQFF
V: TRBV6-5; size: few; J: TRBJ1-2; D: .; DNA: TGTGCCAGCAGTTACGGCGGCAGCAGGGATGGCTACACCTTC; CDR3: CASSYGGSRDGYTF
V: TRBV7-8; size: .; J: TRBJ1-5; D: .; DNA: TGTGCCAGCAGCTTAATTCCAGGGGATAGCAATCAGCCCCAGCATTTT; CDR3: CASSLIPGDSNQPQHF
V: TRBV10-2; size: few; J: TRBJ2-3; D: .; DNA: TGCGCCAGCAGCCCCCGTCAAGCTACGCAGTATTTT; CDR3: CASSPRQATQYF
V: TRBV18; size: .; J: TRBJ2-3; D: .; DNA: TGTGCCAGCTCACCAGCCAGGAGCACAGATACGCAGTATTTT; CDR3: CASSPARSTDTQYF
V: TRBV13; size: .; J: TRBJ2-1; D: TRBD2; DNA: TGTGCCAGCAGCTACTTTAGCGGGAGCTATGAGCAGTTCTTC; CDR3: CASSYFSGSYEQFF
V: TRBV15; size: .; J: TRBJ1-2; D: .; DNA: TGTGCCACCAGCAGGGGGCCCGCGGGGCAAGGTTATGGCTACACCTTC; CDR3: CATSRGPAGQGYGYTF
V: TRBV18; size: once; J: TRBJ1-5; D: .; DNA: TGTGCCAGCTCACCACCTTTCGACAGTAGTAACAATCAGCCCCAGCATTTT; CDR3: CASSPPFDSSNNQPQHF
V: TRBV27; size: .; J: TRBJ1-1; D: TRBD1; DNA: TGTGCCAGCAGTTTAATCCGCCCGGGACAGGGTCGGGCTGAAGCTTTCTTT; CDR3: CASSLIRPGQGRAEAFF
V: TRBV7-2; size: .; J: TRBJ2-3; D: TRBD2; DNA: TGTGCCAGCAGCTTAGCGGGACTAGCGGGAGTGGGCGCAGATACGCAGTATTTT; CDR3: CASSLAGLAGVGADTQYF
V: TRBV19; size: .; J: TRBJ2-7; D: .; DNA: TGTGCCAGTAGTCCCGGACACCCCTACGAGCAGTACTTC; CDR3: CASSPGHPYEQYF
V: TRBV30; size: .; J: TRBJ1-5; D: .; DNA: TGTGCCTGGAGTGGACAGGGCAATCAGCCCCAGCATTTT; CDR3: CAWSGQGNQPQHF
V: TRBV7-3; size: .; J: TRBJ2-1; D: .; DNA: TGTGCCAGCAGCCCGATGGCTGTCTCCTACAATGAGCAGTTCTTC; CDR3: CASSPMAVSYNEQFF
V: TRBV10-3; size: .; J: TRBJ1-2; D: .; DNA: TGTGCCATCAGTGAGTCGGAGGGTGGCTACACCTTC; CDR3: CAISESEGGYTF
V: TRBV7-2; size: .; J: TRBJ1-2; D: .; DNA: TGTGCCAGCAGCTGGCCTGGGGAGGACTATGGCTACACCTTC; CDR3: CASSWPGEDYGYTF
V: TRBV7-8; size: .; J: TRBJ2-1; D: TRBD2; DNA: TGTGCCAGCAGCTTGCCGGGACTAGTCTCCTACAATGAGCAGTTCTTC; CDR3: CASSLPGLVSYNEQFF
V: TRBV28; size: .; J: TRBJ1-2; D: .; DNA: TGTGCCAGCAGGCCCCCCGGACCACCGGGAACTAACTATGGCTACACCTTC; CDR3: CASRPPGPPGTNYGYTF
V: TRBV27; size: once; J: TRBJ2-1; D: TRBD2; DNA: TGTGCCAGCAGTTTAATGACTAGCGGGAGGGGTGAGCAGTTCTTC; CDR3: CASSLMTSGRGEQFF
V: TRBV13; size: few; J: TRBJ1-1; D: .; DNA: TGTGCCAGCAGCTTAGGACAGCTGAACACTGAAGCTTTCTTT; CDR3: CASSLGQLNTEAFF
V: TRBV5-6; size: .; J: TRBJ1-1; D: .; DNA: TGTGCCAGCAGCCCTGTGGGGGGAGGAGGCACTGAAGCTTTCTTT; CDR3: CASSPVGGGGTEAFF
V: TRBV7-3; size: .; J: TRBJ1-3; D: TRBD1; DNA: TGTGCCAGCAGCCCTGGGACAGCTGGAAACACCATATATTTT; CDR3: CASSPGTAGNTIYF
V: TRBV5-4; size: .; J: TRBJ2-1; D: .; DNA: TGTGCCAGCAGCCCTTCACAGGGCAATGAGCAGTTCTTC; CDR3: CASSPSQGNEQFF
V: TRBV5-8; size: .; J: TRBJ1-2; D: .; DNA: TGTGCCAGCAGCTTGAGACAGACAAACTATGGCTACACCTTC; CDR3: CASSLRQTNYGYTF
V: TRBV7-8; size: .; J: TRBJ2-1; D: TRBD2; DNA: TGTGCCAGCAGCCCTGCGAGGACTCGACTAGCGGGATCAAATGAGCAGTTCTTC; CDR3: CASSPARTRLAGSNEQFF